This T cell receptor (beta chain) was recovered during a study of shared clonotypes between healthy human individuals. With regard to this clone: Its target is unknown. This sample includes further DNA sequences coding for the same CDR3.

This table comes from immunoSEQ multiplex PCR, and its TCRdb copy is limited to in-frame clones, with some not included. Among approximately 710,000 clones listed, 90% were seen once. General observations from the study: In having few donors, the study represented limited genetic and exposure-history diversity.

Sequencing was performed on memory CD8+ T cells from PBMCs. Subset noted: CD45RO+ cells pooled with CCR7-negative TemRA cells. The clonotype was recovered from a man aged 18 to 30 in good health. Some clones in this sample may be carry-over from other donors' samples.

CDR3 protein: CAWSVLAGVSEQYF. Here the CDR3 DNA reads TGTGCCTGGAGTGTCTTGGCGGGGGTTTCCGAGCAGTACTTC. The rearrangement joins TRBV30 to TRBJ2-7; TRBD2 aligns across 7 bases. V was clipped by 0 bases and J by 6 bases; unmatched bases: 8. The germline V gene encodes CDR1 GTSNPN and CDR2 SVGIG (reference sequence). This CDR3 has 14 amino acids.